The table lists the clone carrying this T cell receptor beta chain with a few counts. Its antigen is not known. The CDR3 extends over 12 amino acids. Trimming pared 2 bases from V and 11 bases from J, leaving 10 bases between. Germline V gene sequence: CDR1 MDHEN, CDR2 SYDVKM. Libraries of TCR beta came from quantitative 5'-RACE with molecular barcodes. Each CDR3 protein is one row after TCRdb ran MiXCR on the 5' RACE reads. The sample includes approximately 190,000 distinct CDR3 sequences, 10% to 15% of them seen just once. The data were obtained in a study of CD8 T cells in ankylosing spondylitis. Study-level points and caveats: Typical of ankylosing spondylitis blood, it appeared, was a TCR beta motif of roughly eight highly homologous variants.

This TCR was recovered from a female donor with ankylosing spondylitis or in good health (not recorded which). This chain connects TRBV28 to TRBJ1-5; D remains ambiguous. The source material was blood, either unsorted or a sorted T cell fraction (not recorded which). CDR3 in amino acids: CASSLPPGAQHF. The CDR3 bases are TGTGCCAGCAGTTTACCTCCCGGGGCCCAGCATTTT. The full variable domain, in which reference TRBV28 and TRBJ1-5 provide the parts outside the CDR3, is DVKVTQSSRYLVKRTGEKVFLECVQDMDHENMFWYRQDPGLGLRLIYFSYDVKMKEKGDIPEGYSVSREKKERFSLILESASTNQTSMYLCASSLPPGAQHFGDGTRLSIL.